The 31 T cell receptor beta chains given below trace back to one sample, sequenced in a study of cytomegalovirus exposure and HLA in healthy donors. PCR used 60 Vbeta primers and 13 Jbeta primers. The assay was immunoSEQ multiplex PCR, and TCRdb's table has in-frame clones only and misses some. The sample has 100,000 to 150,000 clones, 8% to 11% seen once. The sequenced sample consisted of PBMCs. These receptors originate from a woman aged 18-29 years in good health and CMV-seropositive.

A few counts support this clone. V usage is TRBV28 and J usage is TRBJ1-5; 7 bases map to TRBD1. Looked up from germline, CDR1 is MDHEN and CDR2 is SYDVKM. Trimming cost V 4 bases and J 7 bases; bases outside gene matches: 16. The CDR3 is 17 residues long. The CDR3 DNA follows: TGTGCCAGCAGTTCTTTGCGACAGGGTAACTCACGACAGCCCCAGCATTTT. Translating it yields CASSSLRQGNSRQPQHF.

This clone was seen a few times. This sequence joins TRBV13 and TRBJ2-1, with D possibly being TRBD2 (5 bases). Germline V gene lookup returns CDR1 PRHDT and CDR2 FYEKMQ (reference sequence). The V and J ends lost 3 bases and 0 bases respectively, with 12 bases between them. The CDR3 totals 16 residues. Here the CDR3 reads CASSFGRLSSYNEQFF. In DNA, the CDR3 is TGTGCCAGCAGCTTTGGGAGACTGAGCTCCTACAATGAGCAGTTCTTC.

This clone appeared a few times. CDR3 loop: CASSQEGGWSYEQYF. In DNA, the CDR3 is TGTGCCAGCAGCCAAGAAGGCGGGTGGTCCTACGAGCAGTACTTC. The gene calls are TRBV4-2 and TRBJ2-7, with a tentative D call TRBD2 (5 bases). This CDR3 spans 15 amino acids. The germline V gene has CDR1 LGHNA and CDR2 YNFKEQ. Trimming stripped 0 bases from V and 1 base from J, with 10 bases between.

CDR3 sequence (DNA): TGTGCCAGCTCTCCCCCTAATCAGCCCCAGCATTTT. The encoded protein is CASSPPNQPQHF. The V and J genes are TRBV6-1 and TRBJ1-5; D is ambiguous. This CDR3 has 12 residues. Per germline, CDR1 MNHNS and CDR2 SASEGT. Trimming stripped 8 bases from V and 4 bases from J, with 9 bases between.

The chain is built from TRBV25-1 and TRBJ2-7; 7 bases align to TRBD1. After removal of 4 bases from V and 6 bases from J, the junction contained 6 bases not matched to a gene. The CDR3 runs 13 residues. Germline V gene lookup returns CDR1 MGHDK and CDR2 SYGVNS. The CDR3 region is CASSVGQSSEQYF. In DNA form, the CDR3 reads TGTGCCAGCAGTGTGGGACAGTCTTCCGAGCAGTACTTC.

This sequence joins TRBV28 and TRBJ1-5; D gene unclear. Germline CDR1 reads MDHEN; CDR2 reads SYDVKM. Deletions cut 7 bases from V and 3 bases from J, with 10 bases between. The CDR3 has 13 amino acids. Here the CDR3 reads CASIASPNQPQHF. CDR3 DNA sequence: TGTGCCAGCATAGCATCCCCCAATCAGCCCCAGCATTTT.

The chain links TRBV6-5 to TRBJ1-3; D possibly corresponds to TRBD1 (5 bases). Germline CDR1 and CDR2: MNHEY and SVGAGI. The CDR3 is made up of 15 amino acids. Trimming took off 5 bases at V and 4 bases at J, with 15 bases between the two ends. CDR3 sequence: CASSQIDSRGNTIYF. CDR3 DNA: TGTGCCAGCAGTCAAATTGACAGCCGCGGAAACACCATATATTTT.

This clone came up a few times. CDR3: CASIPPGQGWNDGYTF. In DNA, the CDR3 is TGTGCCAGCATTCCCCCCGGGCAGGGTTGGAACGATGGCTACACCTTC. V is TRBV7-9 and J is TRBJ1-2; D might be TRBD1 (5 bases). CDR1 and CDR2 (germline): SEHNR, FQNEAQ (reference sequence). V lost 7 bases and J lost 6, with 24 bases in between. The CDR3 loop spans 16 amino acids.

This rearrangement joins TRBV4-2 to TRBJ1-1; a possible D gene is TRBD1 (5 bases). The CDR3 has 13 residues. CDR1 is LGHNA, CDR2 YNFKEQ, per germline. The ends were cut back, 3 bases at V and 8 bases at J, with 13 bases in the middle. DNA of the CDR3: TGTGCCAGCAGCCACCCCTCGGCAGGGGAAGCTTTCTTT. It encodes CASSHPSAGEAFF.

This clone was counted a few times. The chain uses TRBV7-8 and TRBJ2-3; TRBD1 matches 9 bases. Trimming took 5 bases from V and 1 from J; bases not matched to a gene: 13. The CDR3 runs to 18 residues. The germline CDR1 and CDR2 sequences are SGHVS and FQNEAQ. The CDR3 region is CASSPYPQGAHGTDTQYF. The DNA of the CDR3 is TGTGCCAGCAGCCCGTACCCACAGGGGGCGCATGGCACAGATACGCAGTATTTT.

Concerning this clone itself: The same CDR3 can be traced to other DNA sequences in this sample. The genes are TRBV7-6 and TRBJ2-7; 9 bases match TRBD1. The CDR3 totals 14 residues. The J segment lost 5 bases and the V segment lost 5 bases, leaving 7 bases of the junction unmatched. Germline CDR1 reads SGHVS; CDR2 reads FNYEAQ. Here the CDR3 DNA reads TGTGCCAGCAGCCCAGGGACAGGGAGGAACGAGCAGTACTTC. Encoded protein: CASSPGTGRNEQYF.

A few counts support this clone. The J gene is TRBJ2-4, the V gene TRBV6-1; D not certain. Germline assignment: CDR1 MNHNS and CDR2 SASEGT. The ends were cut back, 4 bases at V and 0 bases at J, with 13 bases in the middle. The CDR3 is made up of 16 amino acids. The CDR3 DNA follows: TGTGCCAGCAGTGCGAGCGCCGAGGCAGCCAAAAACATTCAGTACTTC. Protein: CASSASAEAAKNIQYF.

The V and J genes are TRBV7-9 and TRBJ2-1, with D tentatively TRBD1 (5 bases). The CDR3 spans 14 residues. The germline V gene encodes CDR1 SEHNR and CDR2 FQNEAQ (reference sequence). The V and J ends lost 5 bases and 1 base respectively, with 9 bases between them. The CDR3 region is CASSPDTSYNEQFF. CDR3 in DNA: TGTGCCAGCAGCCCGGACACTTCCTACAATGAGCAGTTCTTC.

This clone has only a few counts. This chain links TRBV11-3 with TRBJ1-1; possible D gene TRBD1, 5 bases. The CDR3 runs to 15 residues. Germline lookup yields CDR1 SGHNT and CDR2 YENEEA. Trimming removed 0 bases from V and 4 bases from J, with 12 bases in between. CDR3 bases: TGTGCCAGCAGCTTAGAAAGGGGTTTCGGCACTGAAGCTTTCTTT. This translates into CASSLERGFGTEAFF.

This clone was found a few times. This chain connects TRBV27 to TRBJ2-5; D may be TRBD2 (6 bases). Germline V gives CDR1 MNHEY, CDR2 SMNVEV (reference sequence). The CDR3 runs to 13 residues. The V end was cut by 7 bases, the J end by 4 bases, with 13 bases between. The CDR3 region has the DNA TGTGCCAGCAAGTTTCAGGGAGGAGAGACCCAGTACTTC. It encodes CASKFQGGETQYF.

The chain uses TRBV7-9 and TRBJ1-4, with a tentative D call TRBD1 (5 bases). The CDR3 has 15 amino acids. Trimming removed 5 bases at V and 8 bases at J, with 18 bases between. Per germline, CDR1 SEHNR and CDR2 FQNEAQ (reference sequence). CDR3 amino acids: CASSGEGQGREKLFF. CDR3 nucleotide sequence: TGTGCCAGCAGCGGTGAAGGCCAGGGTCGGGAAAAACTGTTTTTT. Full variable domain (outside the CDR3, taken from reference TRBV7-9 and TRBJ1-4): DTGVSQNPRHKITKRGQNVTFRCDPISEHNRLYWYRQTLGQGPEFLTYFQNEAQLEKSRLLSDRFSAERPKGSFSTLEIQRTEQGDSAMYLCASSGEGQGREKLFFGSGTQLSVL.

The CDR3 protein is CATSMDRASGNTIYF. The DNA for the CDR3 is TGTGCCACCAGCATGGACAGGGCCTCTGGAAACACCATATATTTT. The chain combines TRBV15 with TRBJ1-3, with 8 nucleotides matching TRBD1. Germline CDR1 reads LNHNV; CDR2 reads YYDKDF (reference sequence). The CDR3 length is 15 residues. V shed 4 bases, J shed 0 bases, and the junction held 2 bases outside the gene matches.

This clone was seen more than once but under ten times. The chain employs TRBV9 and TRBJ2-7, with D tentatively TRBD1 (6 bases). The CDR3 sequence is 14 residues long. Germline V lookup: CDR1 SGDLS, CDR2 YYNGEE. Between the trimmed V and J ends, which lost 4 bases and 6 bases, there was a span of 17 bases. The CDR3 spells CASSFLSVDSEQYF. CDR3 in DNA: TGTGCCAGCAGCTTTCTCTCGGTGGACAGCGAGCAGTACTTC.

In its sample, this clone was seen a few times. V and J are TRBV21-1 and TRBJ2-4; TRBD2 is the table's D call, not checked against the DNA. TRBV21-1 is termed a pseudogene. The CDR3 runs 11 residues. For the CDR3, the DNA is TGTGCCAGCAGCGGGCTAGCGGGAGAGTACTTC. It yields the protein CASSGLAGEYF.

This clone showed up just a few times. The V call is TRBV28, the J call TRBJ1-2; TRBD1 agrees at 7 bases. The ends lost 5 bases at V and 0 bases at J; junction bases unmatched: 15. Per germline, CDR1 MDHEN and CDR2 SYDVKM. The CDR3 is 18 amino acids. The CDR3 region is CASSPARGGGSSNYGYTF. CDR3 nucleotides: TGTGCCAGCAGTCCCGCCCGAGGGGGCGGCAGTTCTAACTATGGCTACACCTTC.

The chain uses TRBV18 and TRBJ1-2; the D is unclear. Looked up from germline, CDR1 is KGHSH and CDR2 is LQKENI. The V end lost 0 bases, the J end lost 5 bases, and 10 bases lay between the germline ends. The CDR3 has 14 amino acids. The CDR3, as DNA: TGTGCCAGCTCACCACCAGCTAGGGAGTATGGCTACACCTTC. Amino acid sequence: CASSPPAREYGYTF. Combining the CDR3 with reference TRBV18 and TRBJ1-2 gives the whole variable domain NAGVMQNPRHLVRRRGQEARLRCSPMKGHSHVYWYRQLPEEGLKFMVYLQKENIIDESGMPKERFSAEFPKEGPSILRIQQVVRGDSAAYFCASSPPAREYGYTFGSGTRLTVV.

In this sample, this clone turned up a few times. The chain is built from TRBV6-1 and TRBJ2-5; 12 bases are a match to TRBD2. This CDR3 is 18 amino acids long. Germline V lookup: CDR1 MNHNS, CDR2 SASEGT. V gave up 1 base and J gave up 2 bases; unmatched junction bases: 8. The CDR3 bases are TGTGCCAGCAGTGAAGTCCTAGCGGGAGGGGTACCTCAAGAGACCCAGTACTTC. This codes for CASSEVLAGGVPQETQYF.

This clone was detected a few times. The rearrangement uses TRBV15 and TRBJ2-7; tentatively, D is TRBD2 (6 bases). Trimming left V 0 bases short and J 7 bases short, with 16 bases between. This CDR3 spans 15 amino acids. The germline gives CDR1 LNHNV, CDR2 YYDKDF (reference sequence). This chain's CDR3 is CATSRDRVGGREQYF. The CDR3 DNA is TGTGCCACCAGCAGAGATCGAGTTGGTGGGAGGGAGCAGTACTTC.

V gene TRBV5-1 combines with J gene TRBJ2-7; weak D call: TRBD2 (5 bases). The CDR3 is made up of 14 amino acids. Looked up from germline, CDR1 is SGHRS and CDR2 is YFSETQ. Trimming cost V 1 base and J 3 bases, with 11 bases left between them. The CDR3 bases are TGCGCCAGCAGCTTGATGGGAGAGAGCTACGAGCAGTACTTC. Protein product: CASSLMGESYEQYF.

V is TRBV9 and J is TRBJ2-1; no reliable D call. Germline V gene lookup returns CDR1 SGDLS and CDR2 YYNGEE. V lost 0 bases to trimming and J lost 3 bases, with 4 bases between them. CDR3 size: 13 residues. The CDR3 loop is CASSVAVYNEQFF. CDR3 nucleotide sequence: TGTGCCAGCAGCGTAGCTGTCTACAATGAGCAGTTCTTC.

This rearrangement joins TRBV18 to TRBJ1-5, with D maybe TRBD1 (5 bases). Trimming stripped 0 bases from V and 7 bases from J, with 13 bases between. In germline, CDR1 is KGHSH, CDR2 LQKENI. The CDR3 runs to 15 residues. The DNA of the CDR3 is TGTGCCAGCTCACCACCTTCAGGGATGGGCCAGCCCCAGCATTTT. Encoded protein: CASSPPSGMGQPQHF.

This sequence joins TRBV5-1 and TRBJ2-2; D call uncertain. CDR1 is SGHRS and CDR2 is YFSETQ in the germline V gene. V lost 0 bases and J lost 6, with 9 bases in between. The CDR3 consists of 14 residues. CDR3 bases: TGCGCCAGCAGCTTGGGTATACAGCCCGGGGAGCTGTTTTTT. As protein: CASSLGIQPGELFF.

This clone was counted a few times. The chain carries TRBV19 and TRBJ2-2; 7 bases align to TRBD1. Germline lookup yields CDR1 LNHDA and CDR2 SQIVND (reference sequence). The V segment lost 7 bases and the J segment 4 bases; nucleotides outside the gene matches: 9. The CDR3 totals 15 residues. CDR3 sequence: CASTATGTSTGELFF. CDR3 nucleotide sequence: TGTGCCAGTACTGCGACAGGGACGAGCACCGGGGAGCTGTTTTTT.

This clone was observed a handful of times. For the CDR3, the DNA is TGTGCCTGGAGTGGGCAGAAAAATCAGCCCCAGCATTTT. Its protein product is CAWSGQKNQPQHF. The chain uses TRBV30 and TRBJ1-5; no firm D call. V lost 1 base to trimming and J lost 4 bases, with 8 bases between them. The CDR3 runs to 13 residues. Per germline, CDR1 GTSNPN and CDR2 SVGIG (reference sequence). The full variable domain, rest sourced from reference TRBV30 and TRBJ1-5, is SQTIHQWPATLVQPVGSPLSLECTVEGTSNPNLYWYRQAAGRGLQLLFYSVGIGQISSEVPQNLSASRPQDRQFILSSKKLLLSDSGFYLCAWSGQKNQPQHFGDGTRLSIL.

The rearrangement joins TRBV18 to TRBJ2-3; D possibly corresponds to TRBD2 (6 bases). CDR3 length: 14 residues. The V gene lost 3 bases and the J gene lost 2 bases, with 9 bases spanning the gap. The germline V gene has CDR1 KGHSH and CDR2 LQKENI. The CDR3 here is CASSPGLNTDTQYF. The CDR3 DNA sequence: TGTGCCAGCTCACCGGGACTCAACACAGATACGCAGTATTTT.

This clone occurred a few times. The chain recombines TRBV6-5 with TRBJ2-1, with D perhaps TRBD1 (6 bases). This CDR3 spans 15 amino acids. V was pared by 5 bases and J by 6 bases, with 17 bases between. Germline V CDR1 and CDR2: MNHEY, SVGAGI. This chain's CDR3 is CASSQNPGQVNEQFF. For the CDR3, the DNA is TGTGCCAGCAGTCAGAATCCGGGACAAGTCAATGAGCAGTTCTTC.